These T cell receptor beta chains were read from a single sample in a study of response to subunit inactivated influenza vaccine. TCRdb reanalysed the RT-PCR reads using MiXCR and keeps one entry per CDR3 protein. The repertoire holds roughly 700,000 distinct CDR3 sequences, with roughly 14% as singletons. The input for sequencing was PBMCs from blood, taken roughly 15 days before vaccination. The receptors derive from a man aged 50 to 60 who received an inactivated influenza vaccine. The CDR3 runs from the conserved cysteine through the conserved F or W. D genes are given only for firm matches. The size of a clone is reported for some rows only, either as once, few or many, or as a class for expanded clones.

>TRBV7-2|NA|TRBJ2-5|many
CASSTRYGQQETQYF
TGTGCCAGCAGCACGCGGTACGGACAGCAAGAGACCCAGTACTTC
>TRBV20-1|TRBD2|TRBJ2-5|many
CSANSGPGTRSETQYF
TGCAGTGCTAATTCAGGACCCGGGACTAGGTCCGAGACCCAGTACTTC
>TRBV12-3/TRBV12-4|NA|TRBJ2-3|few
CASSPRWDLYTDTQYF
TGTGCCAGCAGTCCTCGCTGGGACCTCTACACAGATACGCAGTATTTT
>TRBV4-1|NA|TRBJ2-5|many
CASSQDWGYQETQYF
TGCGCCAGCAGCCAAGATTGGGGCTACCAAGAGACCCAGTACTTC
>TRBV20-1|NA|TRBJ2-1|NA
CSARLLISYNEQFF
TGCAGTGCTAGACTGCTGATATCCTACAATGAGCAGTTCTTC
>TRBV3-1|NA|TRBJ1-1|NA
CASSQGSGVTEAFF
TGTGCCAGCAGCCAGGGGAGTGGGGTCACTGAAGCTTTCTTT
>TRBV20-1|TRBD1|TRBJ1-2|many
CSAGAQGQYGYTF
TGCAGTGCGGGGGCACAGGGGCAATATGGCTACACCTTC
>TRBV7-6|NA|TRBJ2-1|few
CASSLRSGDGYNEQFF
TGTGCCAGCAGCTTAAGGTCAGGAGATGGGTACAATGAGCAGTTCTTC
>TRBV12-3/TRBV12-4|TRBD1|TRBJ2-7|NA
CASSSPGTGRYEQYF
TGTGCCAGCAGTTCACCCGGGACAGGGAGGTACGAGCAGTACTTC
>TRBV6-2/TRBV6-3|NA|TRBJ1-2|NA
CASSYARDYGYTF
TGTGCCAGCAGTTATGCCAGGGACTATGGCTACACCTTC
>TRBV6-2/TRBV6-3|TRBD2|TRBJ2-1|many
CASSSGAGGSYNEQFF
TGTGCCAGCAGTTCTGGGGCGGGAGGGTCCTACAATGAGCAGTTCTTC
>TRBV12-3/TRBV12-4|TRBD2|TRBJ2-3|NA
CASSSSGGQADTQYF
TGTGCCAGCAGCTCTAGCGGGGGGCAGGCAGATACGCAGTATTTT
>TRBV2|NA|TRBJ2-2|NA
CASIREEPTGGELFF
TGTGCCAGCATTAGGGAGGAGCCTACGGGCGGGGAGCTGTTTTTT
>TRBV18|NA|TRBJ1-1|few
CASSPPGRPTEAFF
TGTGCCAGCTCACCACCGGGAAGACCCACTGAAGCTTTCTTT
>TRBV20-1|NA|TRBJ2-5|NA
CSASLAIGPETQYF
TGCAGTGCTAGTTTGGCAATAGGGCCGGAGACCCAGTACTTC
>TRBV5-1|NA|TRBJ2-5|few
CASSLALNRETQYF
TGCGCCAGCAGCTTGGCCCTTAACCGAGAGACCCAGTACTTC
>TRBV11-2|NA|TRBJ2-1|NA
CASSLVIPPMGMQFF
TGTGCCAGCAGCTTAGTCATCCCACCCATGGGCATGCAGTTCTTC
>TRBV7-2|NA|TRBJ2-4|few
CASSLAVGLLAKNIQYF
TGTGCCAGCAGCTTAGCCGTCGGGTTGCTAGCCAAAAACATTCAGTACTTC
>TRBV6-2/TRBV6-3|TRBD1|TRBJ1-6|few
CASSYSNRDRGRGGGSPLHF
TGTGCCAGCAGTTACTCCAACCGGGACAGGGGGCGCGGAGGAGGGTCACCCCTCCACTTT
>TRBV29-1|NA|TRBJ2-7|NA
CSVVSGDPIYEQYF
TGCAGCGTTGTATCGGGGGACCCCATCTACGAGCAGTACTTC
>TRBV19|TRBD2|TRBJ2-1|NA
CASSGGLASSYNEQFF
TGTGCCAGTAGTGGGGGACTAGCAAGCTCCTACAATGAGCAGTTCTTC
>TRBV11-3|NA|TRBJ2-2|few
CASSPSSTGELFF
TGTGCCAGCAGCCCTTCTAGCACCGGGGAGCTGTTTTTT
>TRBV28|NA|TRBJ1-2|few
CASNRNLYGYTF
TGTGCCAGCAACCGCAACCTCTATGGCTACACCTTC
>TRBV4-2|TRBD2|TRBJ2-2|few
CASSQDGLAGGIGTGELFF
TGTGCCAGCAGCCAAGATGGACTAGCGGGAGGTATAGGCACCGGGGAGCTGTTTTTT
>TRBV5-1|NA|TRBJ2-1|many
CASSLGGPRQPSYYNEQFF
TGCGCCAGCAGCTTGGGGGGCCCCAGGCAGCCGTCGTACTACAATGAGCAGTTCTTC
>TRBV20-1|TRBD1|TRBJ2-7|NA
CSQKAGQGIHEQYF
TGCAGTCAAAAGGCGGGACAGGGAATTCATGAGCAGTACTTC
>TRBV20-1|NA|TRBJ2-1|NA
CSASSGSSSYNEQFF
TGCAGTGCTAGTTCGGGGTCAAGCTCCTACAATGAGCAGTTCTTC
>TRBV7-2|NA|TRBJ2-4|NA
CASTPGRLTKNIQYF
TGTGCCAGCACACCTGGCCGACTGACCAAAAACATTCAGTACTTC
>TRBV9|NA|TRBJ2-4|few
CASSVGPQGRDIQYF
TGTGCCAGCAGCGTAGGTCCGCAGGGTAGAGACATTCAGTACTTC
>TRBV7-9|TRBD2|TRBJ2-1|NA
CASSFTSGGIRGEQFF
TGTGCCAGCAGCTTTACCAGCGGGGGCATTAGAGGTGAGCAGTTCTTC
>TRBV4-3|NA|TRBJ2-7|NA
CASSQVTSSYEQYF
TGCGCCAGCAGCCAGGTCACTAGTTCCTACGAGCAGTACTTC
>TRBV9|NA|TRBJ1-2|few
CASSVGVEDGYTF
TGTGCCAGCAGCGTTGGGGTGGAAGATGGCTACACCTTC
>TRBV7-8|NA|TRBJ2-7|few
CASSFDTPEQYF
TGTGCCAGCAGCTTTGACACCCCAGAGCAGTACTTC
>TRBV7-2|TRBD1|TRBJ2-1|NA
CASTLTGSSYNEQFF
TGTGCCAGCACCTTGACAGGGAGCTCCTACAATGAGCAGTTCTTC
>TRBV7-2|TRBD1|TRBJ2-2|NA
CASSLGGRGHTGELFF
TGTGCCAGCAGCTTAGGCGGTAGGGGGCACACCGGGGAGCTGTTTTTT
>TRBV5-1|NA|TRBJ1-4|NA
CASSLSGTLDEKLFF
TGCGCCAGCAGCTTGTCCGGGACATTGGATGAAAAACTGTTTTTT